The 4 T cell receptor beta chains below come from one sample, sequenced in a study of CD8+CD57+ T cells in acquired aplastic anemia. CDR3 and TCR beta VDJ profiling relied on genomic DNA as the template. TCRdb passed the reads through MiXCR, listing each CDR3 protein once. The table records about 220,000 distinct CDR3 sequences, 34% of them present only once. The sequenced sample consisted of sorted CD4+, CD8+, or CD8+CD57+ T cells (not recorded which) from PBMCs. The receptors here all came from a human donor in good health, serving as a control.

V is TRBV12-3 or TRBV12-4 and J is TRBJ1-1, with D perhaps matching TRBD1 (6 bases). The CDR3 has 14 amino acids. V was clipped by 3 bases and J by 11 bases, with 19 bases between them. CDR3 sequence: CASSFRTEGGMAFF. The CDR3 nucleotides read TGTGCCAGCAGTTTCCGGACAGAGGGCGGGATGGCTTTCTTT.

This clonotype was observed at least ten times. V is TRBV29-1 and J is TRBJ1-2, with TRBD1 matching over 7 bases. The length of the CDR3 is 12 residues. The germline CDR1 and CDR2 sequences are SQVTM and ANQGSEA. V trimming: 7 bases; J trimming: 3 bases; junction bases outside the gene matches: 5. Here the CDR3 reads CSARDRDYGYTF. CDR3 DNA sequence: TGCAGCGCGCGGGACAGAGACTATGGCTACACCTTC.

This clonotype showed up many times. This chain joins TRBV19 and TRBJ2-3; 11 positions agree with TRBD2. Losses at the gene ends were 3 bases for V and 7 bases for J; bases not matched to a gene: 3. This CDR3 has 14 residues. Germline loops: CDR1 LNHDA, CDR2 SQIVND (reference sequence). The DNA for the CDR3 is TGTGCCAGTAGTATGACTAGCGGGACAAATACGCAGTATTTT. Amino acid sequence: CASSMTSGTNTQYF.

The chain carries TRBV20-1 and TRBJ2-3; 8 nucleotides agree with TRBD1. V trimming: 3 bases; J trimming: 1 base; junction bases outside the gene matches: 3. The CDR3 loop spans 14 amino acids. The V gene's germline CDR1 is DFQATT and CDR2 SNEGSKA (reference sequence). CDR3 protein: CSASLGQGTDTQYF. The CDR3, as DNA: TGCAGTGCTAGCTTGGGACAGGGCACAGATACGCAGTATTTT.